This paragraph covers one TCR beta chain sequence. What it binds is not known. V was cut by 5 bases and J by 7 bases, with 23 bases left in between. Germline assignment: CDR1 SEHNR and CDR2 FQNEAQ (reference sequence). The CDR3 has 16 amino acids. This specimen comes from a study of cytomegalovirus exposure and HLA in healthy donors. Overall study results and limits: Across donors, most TCRs were seen rarely, yet some public ones were widespread. Over 150 TCR beta chains were listed as cytomegalovirus-associated.

Primers included in the PCR were 60 Vbeta and 13 Jbeta primers. TCRdb keeps only in-frame clones here, not all; method: immunoSEQ multiplex PCR. The sample includes 200,000 to 250,000 clones. Material for sequencing was PBMCs. This sequence was found in a girl aged 2 to 10 in good health and CMV-seropositive. The V and J genes are TRBV7-9 and TRBJ1-2, with D tentatively TRBD1 (5 bases). The CDR3 DNA sequence: TGTGCCAGCAGCAAGGTTTTAGGGGAACACCTGCTTGGCTACACCTTC. Its translation is CASSKVLGEHLLGYTF.